This T cell receptor (beta chain) came from a study of blood T cell repertoires in COVID-19. Study context: Italy, Spain and the United States were the sources of the convalescent and acute COVID-19 samples. T cells, B-cell-depleted T cells, or PBMCs supplied cDNA or gDNA.

Seattle patient enrollment occurred during active infection, with longitudinal follow-up thereafter. In the authors' workflow: Reference gene primer amplification gave nucleated cell count estimates. Generated by immunoSEQ multiplex PCR, the TCRdb table keeps only in-frame clones and is missing some. The DNA gave D and trimming, while V, J and clone size come from that table. The table has 200,000 to 250,000 clones, 80% to 85% seen once. Germline assignment: CDR1 SQVTM and CDR2 ANQGSEA. Deletions cut 5 bases from V and 3 bases from J, with 10 bases between. The CDR3 consists of 12 residues. The chain recombines TRBV29-1 with TRBJ1-2; the D is unclear. This receptor was taken from an elderly woman with COVID-19, enrolled during active disease. Sequenced input: peripheral blood. The CDR3 here is CSVFSLDYGYTF. CDR3 coding DNA: TGCAGCGTTTTCAGTCTGGACTATGGCTACACCTTC.